Listed below are T cell receptor beta chains from one sample, sequenced in a study of cytomegalovirus exposure and HLA in healthy donors. The repertoire was sequenced with immunoSEQ multiplex PCR; TCRdb's copy has only in-frame clones and lacks some. This table has 220,000 or so clones, around four fifths appearing once. The sample comprised PBMCs. The origin of the receptors is a woman aged 30 to 39 in good health and CMV-seropositive. Both conserved end residues are part of each CDR3. A D gene is named only where the DNA matches it firmly. A row's size may be missing; if present it is once, few, many or a size class.

cdr3_length: 13
v_call: TRBV7-2
d_call: NA
clone_size: once
j_call: TRBJ2-1
cdr3_aa: CASSLSAINEQFF
cdr3_nt: TGTGCCAGCAGCTTATCTGCTATCAATGAGCAGTTCTTC

cdr3_length: 12
v_call: TRBV5-1
d_call: NA
clone_size: few
j_call: TRBJ1-2
cdr3_aa: CASSLDRYGYTF
cdr3_nt: TGCGCCAGCAGCTTGGACAGATATGGCTACACCTTC

cdr3_length: 15
v_call: TRBV18
d_call: NA
clone_size: NA
j_call: TRBJ2-6
cdr3_aa: CASSPWEAGANVLTF
cdr3_nt: TGTGCCAGCTCACCATGGGAGGCTGGGGCCAACGTCCTGACTTTC

cdr3_length: 12
v_call: TRBV2
d_call: NA
clone_size: NA
j_call: TRBJ1-1
cdr3_aa: CASVRTNTEAFF
cdr3_nt: TGTGCCAGCGTGCGTACCAACACTGAAGCTTTCTTT

cdr3_length: 15
v_call: TRBV6-5
d_call: NA
clone_size: NA
j_call: TRBJ1-1
cdr3_aa: CASSYSGSTNTEAFF
cdr3_nt: TGTGCCAGCAGTTACTCGGGGTCCACGAACACTGAAGCTTTCTTT

cdr3_length: 15
v_call: TRBV5-1
d_call: TRBD1
clone_size: once
j_call: TRBJ1-1
cdr3_aa: CASSLGDSMNTEAFF
cdr3_nt: TGCGCCAGCAGCTTGGGGGACAGTATGAACACTGAAGCTTTCTTT

cdr3_length: 12
v_call: TRBV7-9
d_call: NA
clone_size: NA
j_call: TRBJ2-5
cdr3_aa: CASSFLRETQYF
cdr3_nt: TGTGCCAGCAGCTTTTTACGAGAGACCCAGTACTTC

cdr3_length: 13
v_call: TRBV4-3
d_call: NA
clone_size: NA
j_call: TRBJ2-7
cdr3_aa: CASSQDKAYEQYF
cdr3_nt: TGCGCCAGCAGCCAAGATAAAGCCTACGAGCAGTACTTC

cdr3_length: 13
v_call: TRBV27
d_call: NA
clone_size: NA
j_call: TRBJ1-1
cdr3_aa: CASSLKEYTEAFF
cdr3_nt: TGTGCCAGCAGTTTAAAGGAATACACTGAAGCTTTCTTT

cdr3_length: 13
v_call: TRBV5-4
d_call: NA
clone_size: once
j_call: TRBJ2-7
cdr3_aa: CASSLGRTYEQYF
cdr3_nt: TGTGCCAGCAGTTTAGGGAGGACCTACGAGCAGTACTTC

cdr3_length: 14
v_call: TRBV6-5
d_call: NA
clone_size: NA
j_call: TRBJ1-1
cdr3_aa: CASSYSWRNTEAFF
cdr3_nt: TGTGCCAGCAGTTACTCATGGCGTAACACTGAAGCTTTCTTT

cdr3_length: 11
v_call: TRBV2
d_call: NA
clone_size: NA
j_call: TRBJ2-3
cdr3_aa: CASSVGDTQYF
cdr3_nt: TGTGCCAGCAGTGTAGGGGATACGCAGTATTTT

cdr3_length: 17
v_call: TRBV27
d_call: NA
clone_size: NA
j_call: TRBJ1-4
cdr3_aa: CASSLSSKTWRDEKLFF
cdr3_nt: TGTGCCAGCAGTTTATCTTCCAAGACCTGGCGGGATGAAAAACTGTTTTTT

cdr3_length: 14
v_call: TRBV15
d_call: TRBD1
clone_size: NA
j_call: TRBJ2-7
cdr3_aa: CATSGGQGAYEQYF
cdr3_nt: TGTGCCACCAGCGGGGGACAGGGGGCTTACGAGCAGTACTTC

cdr3_length: 17
v_call: TRBV25-1
d_call: TRBD2
clone_size: NA
j_call: TRBJ2-1
cdr3_aa: CASSEFGAGGPGNEQFF
cdr3_nt: TGTGCCAGCAGTGAATTCGGGGCGGGAGGGCCGGGCAATGAGCAGTTCTTC

cdr3_length: 15
v_call: TRBV11-3
d_call: TRBD2
clone_size: NA
j_call: TRBJ2-1
cdr3_aa: CASSLREGTYNEQFF
cdr3_nt: TGTGCCAGCAGCCTCCGGGAGGGAACCTACAATGAGCAGTTCTTC

cdr3_length: 15
v_call: TRBV6-1
d_call: TRBD1
clone_size: once
j_call: TRBJ1-2
cdr3_aa: CASLVGGSSLRGYTF
cdr3_nt: TGTGCCAGTCTCGTAGGGGGCAGCTCTTTGAGGGGCTACACCTTC

cdr3_length: 17
v_call: TRBV11-2
d_call: NA
clone_size: NA
j_call: TRBJ2-7
cdr3_aa: CACSKLRLTGIPWEQYF
cdr3_nt: TGTGCCTGCTCTAAGCTTAGGTTAACCGGGATTCCCTGGGAGCAGTACTTC

cdr3_length: 15
v_call: TRBV28
d_call: NA
clone_size: NA
j_call: TRBJ2-7
cdr3_aa: CASSLVPGRVYEQYF
cdr3_nt: TGTGCCAGCAGTTTAGTTCCCGGACGGGTTTACGAGCAGTACTTC

cdr3_length: 15
v_call: TRBV27
d_call: NA
clone_size: NA
j_call: TRBJ1-4
cdr3_aa: CASSSRGAANEKLFF
cdr3_nt: TGTGCCAGCAGTTCCCGGGGGGCTGCTAATGAAAAACTGTTTTTT

cdr3_length: 15
v_call: TRBV11-3
d_call: NA
clone_size: NA
j_call: TRBJ1-1
cdr3_aa: CASSSLWQYSTEAFF
cdr3_nt: TGTGCCAGCAGCTCACTTTGGCAGTATAGCACTGAAGCTTTCTTT

cdr3_length: 17
v_call: TRBV11-3
d_call: TRBD2
clone_size: NA
j_call: TRBJ2-1
cdr3_aa: CASSFRGGVDIYNEQFF
cdr3_nt: TGTGCCAGCAGCTTTAGGGGAGGGGTCGACATTTACAATGAGCAGTTCTTC

cdr3_length: 14
v_call: TRBV11-2
d_call: TRBD1
clone_size: NA
j_call: TRBJ1-1
cdr3_aa: CASSFGTGGTEAFF
cdr3_nt: TGTGCCAGCAGCTTCGGGACAGGGGGAACTGAAGCTTTCTTT

cdr3_length: 13
v_call: TRBV25-1
d_call: NA
clone_size: few
j_call: TRBJ1-1
cdr3_aa: CASGRTASTEAFF
cdr3_nt: TGTGCCAGCGGGAGGACAGCCTCCACTGAAGCTTTCTTT

cdr3_length: 16
v_call: TRBV6-5
d_call: TRBD2
clone_size: NA
j_call: TRBJ2-1
cdr3_aa: CASSSHSGGYYNEQFF
cdr3_nt: TGTGCCAGCAGTTCCCATAGCGGGGGTTACTACAATGAGCAGTTCTTC

cdr3_length: 16
v_call: TRBV6-5
d_call: NA
clone_size: NA
j_call: TRBJ2-7
cdr3_aa: CASSYSKGKTTYEQYF
cdr3_nt: TGTGCCAGCAGTTACTCGAAGGGGAAAACCACCTACGAGCAGTACTTC

cdr3_length: 15
v_call: TRBV5-6
d_call: NA
clone_size: NA
j_call: TRBJ1-1
cdr3_aa: CASSLVRLGGYTAFF
cdr3_nt: TGTGCCAGCAGCTTGGTGCGTCTGGGGGGGTATACAGCTTTCTTT